This TCR beta chain is drawn from a study of T cells after yellow fever vaccination. Germline assignment: CDR1 LNHDA and CDR2 SQIVND (reference sequence). The germline V and J ends were trimmed by 8 bases and 7 bases, with 5 bases remaining between them. The CDR3 runs to 10 residues. TCRdb re-derived calls from the 5' RACE reads in MiXCR, one entry per CDR3 protein. The sample yields more than 350,000 distinct CDR3 sequences, 9.5% to 13% seen once. This clonotype was counted between two and nine times. The starting material was PBMCs, obtained on the day of the first yellow fever vaccination. This chain connects TRBV19 to TRBJ1-4; D uncertain. This TCR derives from a man between 18 and 29 years old who received the YFV17D yellow fever vaccine. The CDR3 protein is CASAGEKLFF. CDR3 in DNA: TGTGCCAGTGCCGGTGAAAAACTGTTTTTT.